This TCR beta chain was recovered during a study of vaccination and CD4 T cells after COVID-19. Whole-study context: Cultures acting as controls obtained a CEFX pool, an HIV-1 Nef pool, or no peptide.

The sample's treatment: roughly 10-day PBMC culture with coronavirus spike peptide pools or control peptides (ViraFEST assay). Remarks on this clonotype: Its antigen is not identified.

An Oncomine TCR Beta short-read assay was used to sequence the DNA from cultured CD4+ T cells. The genomic DNA was obtained from cultured CD4+ T cells by extraction with the QIAamp micro DNA kit. TCRdb fed the PCR reads into MiXCR, producing one record per CDR3 protein. The table has roughly 12,000 distinct CDR3 sequences, approximately 63% seen once; the top ten hold about 13%. Germline CDR1 SNHLY, CDR2 FYNNEI. The CDR3 length is 14 residues. V dropped 7 bases and J dropped 7; count of bases not matched to a gene: 9. The source of this sequence is a human donor who had recovered from COVID-19. Sequenced: CD4+ T cells from blood, cultured in vitro. The chain links TRBV2 to TRBJ2-2; 7 bases line up with TRBD2. CDR3 in DNA: TGTGCCAGCACTAGACTAGCAAGGATCGGGGAGCTGTTTTTT. Protein product: CASTRLARIGELFF.